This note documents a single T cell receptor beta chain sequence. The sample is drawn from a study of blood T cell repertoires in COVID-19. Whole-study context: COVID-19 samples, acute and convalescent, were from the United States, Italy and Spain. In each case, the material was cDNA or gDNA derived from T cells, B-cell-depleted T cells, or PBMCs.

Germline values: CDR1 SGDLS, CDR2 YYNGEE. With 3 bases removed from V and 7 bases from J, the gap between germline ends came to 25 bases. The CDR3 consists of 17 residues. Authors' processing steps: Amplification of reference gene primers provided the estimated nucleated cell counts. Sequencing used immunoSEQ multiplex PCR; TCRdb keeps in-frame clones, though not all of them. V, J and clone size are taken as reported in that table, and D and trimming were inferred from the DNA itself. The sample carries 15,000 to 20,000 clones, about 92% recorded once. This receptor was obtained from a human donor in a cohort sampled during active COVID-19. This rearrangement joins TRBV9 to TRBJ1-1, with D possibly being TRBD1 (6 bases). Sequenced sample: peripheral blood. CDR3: CASSAPVGGAVEREAFF. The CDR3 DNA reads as TGTGCCAGCAGCGCCCCGGTAGGGGGAGCCGTGGAGCGTGAAGCTTTCTTT.